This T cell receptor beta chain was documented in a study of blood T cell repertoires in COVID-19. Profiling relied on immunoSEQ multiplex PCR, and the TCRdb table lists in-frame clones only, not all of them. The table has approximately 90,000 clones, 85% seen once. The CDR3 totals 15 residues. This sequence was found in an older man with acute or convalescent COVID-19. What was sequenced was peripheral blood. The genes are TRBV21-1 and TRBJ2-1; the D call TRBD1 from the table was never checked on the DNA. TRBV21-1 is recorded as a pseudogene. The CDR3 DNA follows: TGTGCCAGCAGCCTAACAGGGGGCGATTCGTATGAGCAGTTCTTC. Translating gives CASSLTGGDSYEQFF.